A single sample is the source of the 14 T cell receptor beta chains below, sequenced in a study of cytomegalovirus exposure and HLA in healthy donors. The PCR ran on 60 Vbeta and 13 Jbeta primers. TCRdb's copy holds only in-frame clones and misses some; the assay was immunoSEQ multiplex PCR. The table shows under 250,000 clones, with about 80% occurring only once. Material: PBMCs. These receptors were taken from a woman aged 55-70 years in good health and CMV-seropositive.

J is TRBJ2-7 and V is TRBV15; 7 positions agree with TRBD2. The CDR3 covers 14 residues. Germline trimming cut 5 bases from V and 2 bases from J; bases unmatched to any gene: 6. Germline V gives CDR1 LNHNV, CDR2 YYDKDF (reference sequence). In nucleotides, the CDR3 is TGTGCCACCAGCCCCCGGGACTATCCCTACGAGCAGTACTTC. Amino acid sequence: CATSPRDYPYEQYF. Looking up the rest from reference TRBV15 and TRBJ2-7 gives the full variable domain: DAMVIQNPRYQVTQFGKPVTLSCSQTLNHNVMYWYQQKSSQAPKLLFHYYDKDFNNEADTPDNFQSRRPNTSFCFLDIRSPGLGDTAMYLCATSPRDYPYEQYFGPGTRLTVT.

The chain combines TRBV2 with TRBJ1-2; D might be TRBD1 (5 bases). This CDR3 contains 13 residues. Germline loops: CDR1 SNHLY, CDR2 FYNNEI. V dropped 3 bases and J dropped 4 bases, with 9 bases sitting between them. The CDR3 spells CASSDREAYGYTF. The CDR3 coding sequence is TGTGCCAGCAGTGACAGGGAGGCCTATGGCTACACCTTC.

The chain uses TRBV11-2 and TRBJ2-1, with a weak D call TRBD2 (5 bases). V was clipped by 4 bases and J by 7 bases, with 11 bases between them. This CDR3 region has 13 residues. Germline V gene sequence: CDR1 SGHAT, CDR2 FQNNGV. The CDR3 DNA reads as TGTGCCAGCAGCTCTTACTGGGAGAATGAGCAGTTCTTC. This gives the protein CASSSYWENEQFF.

The chain joins TRBV9 to TRBJ2-7, with TRBD2 identical over 8 bases. The V gene's germline CDR1 is SGDLS and CDR2 YYNGEE. J gave up 3 bases and V 3 bases, and 17 bases lay outside the gene matches. CDR3 length: 18 amino acids. The CDR3 spells CASSAKVGGASGYYEQYF. The DNA of the CDR3 is TGTGCCAGCAGCGCCAAAGTCGGGGGGGCTAGCGGTTACTACGAGCAGTACTTC.

In its sample, this clone was seen a few times. V is TRBV27 and J is TRBJ2-1, with 9 bases matching TRBD2. CDR3 length: 13 amino acids. The germline V gene has CDR1 MNHEY and CDR2 SMNVEV (reference sequence). Trimming cost V 6 bases and J 7 bases; bases outside gene matches: 4. The CDR3 protein is CASRGAGGNEQFF. DNA for the CDR3: TGTGCCAGCAGGGGGGCGGGGGGGAATGAGCAGTTCTTC.

This clone was picked up one time. CDR3 nucleotides: TGTGCCAGCAACGATGGCGGAAGATTGAACACTGAAGCTTTCTTT. Translation gives CASNDGGRLNTEAFF. This chain connects TRBV6-1 to TRBJ1-1; D is undetermined. Trimming took off 7 bases at V and 0 bases at J, with 15 bases between the two ends. The CDR3 sequence is 15 residues long. The germline V gene has CDR1 MNHNS and CDR2 SASEGT.

This clone has more than one count but fewer than ten. This chain's CDR3 is CASSFLLPRLAGVSQYF. In nucleotides, the CDR3 is TGTGCCAGCAGCTTTCTCCTGCCCCGGCTAGCGGGAGTTTCTCAGTACTTC. This rearrangement joins TRBV11-2 to TRBJ2-5, with 10 bases that match TRBD2. The CDR3 is made up of 17 amino acids. V was clipped by 3 bases and J by 11 bases; unmatched bases: 18. Germline CDR1 is SGHAT and CDR2 is FQNNGV.

The chain employs TRBV7-9 and TRBJ2-7; the D gene is possibly TRBD1 (5 bases). The CDR3 is made up of 14 amino acids. CDR1 is SEHNR and CDR2 is FQNEAQ in the germline V gene (reference sequence). V was pared by 2 bases and J by 1 base, with 9 bases between. The CDR3 here is CASSLIGVSYEQYF. The CDR3 DNA reads as TGTGCCAGCAGCTTAATAGGGGTTTCCTACGAGCAGTACTTC.

The chain has TRBV27 and TRBJ2-6; TRBD1 is a possible D gene (5 bases). Per the germline V gene, CDR1 is MNHEY and CDR2 is SMNVEV (reference sequence). The V and J ends lost 2 bases and 0 bases respectively, with 11 bases between them. This CDR3 is 17 amino acids long. The CDR3 reads CASSLQGLSSGANVLTF. CDR3 sequence (DNA): TGTGCCAGCAGTTTACAGGGTCTATCCTCTGGGGCCAACGTCCTGACTTTC.

This chain links TRBV5-1 with TRBJ1-5; 8 nucleotides agree with TRBD1. After removal of 4 bases from V and 0 bases from J, the junction contained 3 bases not matched to a gene. The CDR3 spans 15 residues. Germline V gives CDR1 SGHRS, CDR2 YFSETQ. CDR3 DNA: TGCGCCAGCAGCCCGGGACAGGTTAGCAATCAGCCCCAGCATTTT. Translated: CASSPGQVSNQPQHF.

This clone was seen only a few times. The CDR3 here is CASSGGQMQFF. Written as DNA, the CDR3 is TGTGCCAGCAGCGGGGGACAGATGCAGTTCTTC. The chain is built from TRBV5-8 and TRBJ2-1; TRBD1 aligns across 7 bases. V was clipped by 4 bases and J by 12 bases; unmatched bases: 4. The CDR3 loop spans 11 amino acids. Germline-derived CDR1 and CDR2 are SGHTS and YDEGEE.

This clone was observed a handful of times. CDR3 residues: CASSDPQGRNGYTF. CDR3 nucleotides: TGTGCCAGCAGTGACCCACAGGGTAGGAATGGCTACACCTTC. The chain couples TRBV6-4 to TRBJ1-2; perhaps TRBD1 as D (6 bases). This CDR3 region has 14 residues. V lost 2 bases and J 6 bases, leaving 13 bases between the germline ends. The V gene's germline CDR1 is MRHNA and CDR2 SNTAGT.

This clone was seen a handful of times. V and J are TRBV19 and TRBJ1-5, with D unresolved. Trimming left V 3 bases short and J 0 bases short, with 6 bases between. The CDR3 runs 14 residues. The germline CDR1 and CDR2 sequences are LNHDA and SQIVND (reference sequence). The CDR3 reads CASSIRDSNQPQHF. The CDR3 DNA sequence: TGTGCCAGTAGTATCCGGGATAGCAATCAGCCCCAGCATTTT.

Worth noting for this clone: The junction does not match germline at one end; this may be a read error. The genes are TRBV7-9 and TRBJ2-7; TRBD1 aligns across 8 bases. Germline V CDR1 and CDR2: SEHNR, FQNEAQ (reference sequence). The CDR3 has 12 residues. CDR3 sequence reads: CSSSQTGGEQYF. The CDR3 DNA sequence: TGTTCCAGCAGCCAAACAGGGGGGGAGCAGTACTTC.